One and the same sample provided the 28 T cell receptor beta chains below, sequenced in a study of blood T cell repertoires in COVID-19 (dated by TCRdb to about 2020). Library preparation used the immunoSEQ multiplex PCR assay. TCRdb mirrors the immuneACCESS table, restricted to in-frame sequences. Some clones are absent from its copies; in checked studies, under half trace to an unresolved V gene, and the reason for the others is unknown. This sample holds approximately 280,000 clones; 80% to 90% were observed only once. More than 9.5% of the sample comes from the top ten. Specimen: peripheral blood. Receptor source: a woman in her seventies with acute or convalescent COVID-19.

The chain recombines TRBV18 with TRBJ2-1, with 7 bases lining up with TRBD2. Trimming at V came to 3 bases and at J to 4 bases, leaving 6 bases not matched to a gene. In germline, CDR1 is KGHSH, CDR2 LQKENI. The CDR3 sequence is 15 residues long. The CDR3 protein is CASSPRGSGYNEQFF. CDR3 nucleotides: TGTGCCAGCTCACCGCGGGGGAGCGGGTACAATGAGCAGTTCTTC.

The table lists this clone with a count of one. This sequence joins TRBV12-5 and TRBJ1-2; D may be TRBD1 (6 bases). This CDR3 is 13 amino acids long. Trimming took 4 bases from V and 8 from J, leaving 14 bases between them. The V gene's germline CDR1 is LGHNT and CDR2 FRNRAP. The CDR3 here is CASGSTGTRGYTF. In DNA form, the CDR3 reads TGTGCTAGTGGTTCAACCGGGACAAGGGGCTACACCTTC. The full variable domain, rest sourced from reference TRBV12-5 and TRBJ1-2, is DARVTQTPRHKVTEMGQEVTMRCQPILGHNTVFWYRQTMMQGLELLAYFRNRAPLDDSGMPKDRFSAEMPDATLATLKIQPSEPRDSAVYFCASGSTGTRGYTFGSGTRLTVV.

J is TRBJ2-1 and V is TRBV15; 7 nucleotides align to TRBD2. The CDR3 runs to 15 residues. The J segment lost 4 bases and the V segment lost 1 base, leaving 4 bases of the junction unmatched. Germline V gene sequence: CDR1 LNHNV, CDR2 YYDKDF (reference sequence). CDR3 bases: TGTGCCACCAGCAGAGCCAGCGGGGTGTACAATGAGCAGTTCTTC. It translates to CATSRASGVYNEQFF.

The chain carries TRBV9 and TRBJ2-1, with D possibly TRBD1 on 7 matching bases. This CDR3 has 13 residues. Trimming cost V 0 bases and J 10 bases, with 11 bases left between them. The germline gives CDR1 SGDLS, CDR2 YYNGEE. The CDR3 spells CASSVGGGGEQFF. The CDR3 DNA follows: TGTGCCAGCAGCGTAGGAGGAGGGGGCGAGCAGTTCTTC.

This clone was detected only once. This chain uses TRBV19 with TRBJ2-1, with 8 bases identical to TRBD1. Germline assignment: CDR1 LNHDA and CDR2 SQIVND (reference sequence). V was clipped by 4 bases and J by 0 bases; unmatched bases: 5. The CDR3 has 16 residues. CDR3 in DNA: TGTGCCAGTAGTAACAGGGGGGCGAGCTCCTACAATGAGCAGTTCTTC. This gives the protein CASSNRGASSYNEQFF. The full variable domain, its missing parts supplied by reference TRBV19 and TRBJ2-1, is DGGITQSPKYLFRKEGQNVTLSCEQNLNHDAMYWYRQDPGQGLRLIYYSQIVNDFQKGDIAEGYSVSREKKESFPLTVTSAQKNPTAFYLCASSNRGASSYNEQFFGPGTRLTVL.

This clone was seen more than once but under ten times. The chain carries TRBV9 and TRBJ1-1; the D gene is possibly TRBD1 (5 bases). Trimming pared 0 bases from V and 4 bases from J, leaving 10 bases between. The germline V gene encodes CDR1 SGDLS and CDR2 YYNGEE. This CDR3 has 14 amino acids. This CDR3 is CASSVGQGTTEAFF. The CDR3 DNA reads TGTGCCAGCAGCGTAGGGCAGGGAACCACTGAAGCTTTCTTT.

About this clone: Because the CDR3's place on the DNA is in doubt, the DNA is left out and the CDR3 is given as listed by TCRdb. The V call is TRBV2, the J call TRBJ2-7; the table names TRBD2, a call not compared with the DNA. CDR1 SNHLY and CDR2 FYNNEI come from the germline V gene. The CDR3 region is 15 residues in length, termini included. The CDR3 spells CASSTSGLAAYEQYF.

V gene TRBV15 combines with J gene TRBJ1-2; D may be TRBD1 (6 bases). Per the germline V gene, CDR1 is LNHNV and CDR2 is YYDKDF (reference sequence). This CDR3 is 14 amino acids long. V lost 1 base to trimming and J lost 7 bases, with 13 bases between them. Here the CDR3 reads CATSRVLQGTGYTF. For the CDR3, the DNA is TGTGCCACCAGCAGAGTCCTGCAGGGGACTGGCTACACCTTC.

The table lists this clone with a count of one. CDR3 region: CSVAQGTTEAFF. The CDR3 DNA sequence: TGCAGCGTTGCACAGGGAACCACTGAAGCTTTCTTT. V is TRBV29-1 and J is TRBJ1-1, with D perhaps TRBD1 (6 bases). Germline V CDR1 and CDR2: SQVTM, ANQGSEA. This CDR3 has 12 residues. The V end was cut by 4 bases, the J end by 4 bases, with 10 bases between. Looking up the rest from reference TRBV29-1 and TRBJ1-1 gives the full variable domain: SAVISQKPSRDICQRGTSLTIQCQVDSQVTMMFWYRQQPGQSLTLIATANQGSEATYESGFVIDKFPISRPNLTFSTLTVSNMSPEDSSIYLCSVAQGTTEAFFGQGTRLTVV.

The chain recombines TRBV19 with TRBJ1-2; 12 nucleotides align to TRBD1. V shed 6 bases and J 7 bases; nucleotides not matched to a gene: 9. The length of the CDR3 is 15 residues. Germline values: CDR1 LNHDA, CDR2 SQIVND (reference sequence). In DNA form, the CDR3 reads TGTGCCAGTAGCAGAGGGGGACAGGGGGCGCGTGGCTACACCTTC. Translation: CASSRGGQGARGYTF.

The chain combines TRBV5-4 with TRBJ2-1; weak D call: TRBD2 (6 bases). CDR1 and CDR2 from the germline V gene are SGHNT and YYREEE (reference sequence). Trimming pared 4 bases from V and 5 bases from J, leaving 10 bases between. The CDR3 has 13 residues. The CDR3 nucleotides are TGTGCCAGCAGCCCGGGGGTCAACAATGAGCAGTTCTTC. Protein: CASSPGVNNEQFF.

V is TRBV19 and J is TRBJ2-7, with a possible D match to TRBD1 (6 bases). From germline, CDR1 is LNHDA and CDR2 SQIVND (reference sequence). The CDR3 is made up of 17 amino acids. V was pared by 5 bases and J by 5 bases, with 25 bases between. CDR3 sequence: CASSAPRTGSSWDEQYF. The CDR3 DNA reads as TGTGCCAGTAGTGCCCCTCGTACAGGGAGTTCATGGGACGAGCAGTACTTC.

The chain has TRBV5-1 and TRBJ1-1; D is ambiguous. V shed 3 bases and J shed 0 bases, with 12 bases lying between them. This CDR3 is 15 amino acids long. Germline CDR1 reads SGHRS; CDR2 reads YFSETQ. The CDR3 spells CASSSMPEMNTEAFF. The CDR3 bases are TGCGCCAGCAGCTCGATGCCGGAGATGAACACTGAAGCTTTCTTT.

The genes are TRBV5-1 and TRBJ1-1, with 7 bases aligning to TRBD1. J gave up 5 bases and V 5 bases, and 6 bases lay outside the gene matches. Germline V CDR1 and CDR2: SGHRS, YFSETQ. This CDR3 region has 13 residues. CDR3 sequence (DNA): TGCGCCAGCAGAGTGACAGGGTCAACTGAAGCTTTCTTT. This gives the protein CASRVTGSTEAFF.

V and J are TRBV7-9 and TRBJ1-2, with a possible D match to TRBD1 (6 bases). The V end lost 5 bases, the J end lost 3 bases, and 19 bases lay between the germline ends. This CDR3 is 16 amino acids long. Germline V gene data show CDR1 as SEHNR and CDR2 as FQNEAQ (reference sequence). DNA of the CDR3: TGTGCCAGCAGCCCCACCGGCAGGGGAAGCGACTATGGCTACACCTTC. It translates to CASSPTGRGSDYGYTF. The full variable domain, its missing parts supplied by reference TRBV7-9 and TRBJ1-2, is DTGVSQNPRHKITKRGQNVTFRCDPISEHNRLYWYRQTLGQGPEFLTYFQNEAQLEKSRLLSDRFSAERPKGSFSTLEIQRTEQGDSAMYLCASSPTGRGSDYGYTFGSGTRLTVV.

The genes are TRBV11-2 and TRBJ2-1; 8 bases line up with TRBD1. Germline V gene sequence: CDR1 SGHAT, CDR2 FQNNGV. Trimming took 6 bases from V and 7 from J; bases not matched to a gene: 5. This CDR3 contains 13 residues. For the CDR3, the DNA is TGTGCCAGCAGTCTGGACAGGGCAAATGAGCAGTTCTTC. As protein: CASSLDRANEQFF.

V and J are TRBV7-8 and TRBJ2-3; weak D call: TRBD2 (6 bases). V shed 3 bases and J shed 1 base, with 20 bases lying between them. CDR1 and CDR2 from the germline V gene are SGHVS and FQNEAQ. CDR3 length: 18 amino acids. The CDR3 loop reads CASSLGTTSSVGTDTQYF. The CDR3 DNA sequence: TGTGCCAGCAGCTTGGGGACCACTAGCAGCGTCGGCACAGATACGCAGTATTTT.

The rearrangement joins TRBV4-1 to TRBJ2-2, with TRBD1 matching 9 bases. Trimming removed 3 bases from V and 4 bases from J; junction bases left unmatched: 6. The length of the CDR3 is 16 residues. CDR1 is MGHRA and CDR2 is YSYEKL in the germline V gene. Here the CDR3 DNA reads TGCGCCAGCAGCCACGGACAGGGGATGGGCACCGGGGAGCTGTTTTTT. Amino acids: CASSHGQGMGTGELFF.

The chain joins TRBV4-1 to TRBJ1-1; 7 bases fit TRBD1. The germline V gene encodes CDR1 MGHRA and CDR2 YSYEKL. J lost 0 bases, V lost 2 bases, and 6 bases had no gene match. The CDR3 has 16 amino acids. CDR3 DNA sequence: TGCGCCAGCAGCCAATTACAGGGGAGGATGAACACTGAAGCTTTCTTT. Protein product: CASSQLQGRMNTEAFF.

This chain uses TRBV14 with TRBJ1-1; the D gene is possibly TRBD1 (6 bases). The CDR3 has 14 residues. Trimming left V 6 bases short and J 7 bases short, with 18 bases between. The germline V gene has CDR1 SGHDN and CDR2 FVKESK. The CDR3 DNA reads TGTGCCAGCAGTCCCTTGACAGGAGAGGTTGAAGCTTTCTTT. Amino acids: CASSPLTGEVEAFF.

J is TRBJ1-6 and V is TRBV6-2 or TRBV6-3, with a tentative D call TRBD1 (5 bases). This CDR3 contains 14 residues. The germline V gene has CDR1 MNHEY and CDR2 SVGEGT. Between the trimmed V and J ends, which lost 2 bases and 8 bases, there was a span of 10 bases. This chain's CDR3 is CASSYTGGDSPLHF. The CDR3 DNA is TGTGCCAGCAGTTACACGGGGGGTGATTCACCCCTCCACTTT.

This clone was seen a handful of times. The V gene is TRBV19, the J gene TRBJ1-2, with 8 bases identical to TRBD1. CDR3 length: 14 amino acids. The germline gives CDR1 LNHDA, CDR2 SQIVND (reference sequence). The trim removed 3 bases at V and 7 bases at J, leaving 7 bases unmatched. This CDR3 is CASSILRTGSGYTF. The CDR3 DNA sequence: TGTGCCAGTAGTATTTTAAGGACAGGGTCTGGCTACACCTTC.

The chain links TRBV5-1 to TRBJ2-1, with D unresolved. Germline V lookup: CDR1 SGHRS, CDR2 YFSETQ. V was cut by 0 bases and J by 8 bases, with 12 bases left in between. This CDR3 contains 14 residues. The CDR3 here is CASSLAAPGDEQFF. The CDR3 nucleotides read TGCGCCAGCAGCTTGGCCGCTCCGGGTGATGAGCAGTTCTTC.

The V call is TRBV24-1, the J call TRBJ2-4; D possibly corresponds to TRBD1 (5 bases). V dropped 1 base and J dropped 1 base, with 25 bases sitting between them. Germline CDR1 KGHDR, CDR2 SFDVKD. The CDR3 sequence is 21 residues long. The CDR3 region has the DNA TGTGCCACCAGTGATTTTTTAGGGGTCGGAGACCCCTCTAGGGCCAAAAACATTCAGTACTTC. It encodes CATSDFLGVGDPSRAKNIQYF.

This clone was detected only a few times. The chain links TRBV10-3 to TRBJ1-1, with TRBD1 matching over 12 bases. The CDR3 has 15 amino acids. Germline lookup yields CDR1 ENHRY and CDR2 SYGVKD. J gave up 7 bases and V 5 bases, and 8 bases lay outside the gene matches. Here the CDR3 reads CAISTLGTGGDEAFF. DNA of the CDR3: TGTGCCATCAGTACTCTCGGGACAGGGGGCGATGAAGCTTTCTTT.

The V gene is TRBV5-6, the J gene TRBJ2-1; 7 bases are a match to TRBD1. V lost 3 bases and J lost 2; bases outside the gene matches: 8. Germline CDR1 SGHDT, CDR2 YYEEEE. This CDR3 is 16 amino acids long. The CDR3 region is CASSSLDRRAYNEQFF. CDR3 DNA sequence: TGTGCCAGCAGCTCCCTGGACAGGAGAGCCTACAATGAGCAGTTCTTC.

V and J are TRBV6-2 or TRBV6-3 and TRBJ2-1; 11 nucleotides line up with TRBD2. Germline V CDR1 and CDR2: MNHEY, SVGEGT. Trimming removed 5 bases from V and 9 bases from J; junction bases left unmatched: 9. This CDR3 region has 15 residues. The CDR3 here is CASSPLAGGLGEQFF. The CDR3 DNA reads as TGTGCCAGCAGTCCGCTAGCGGGGGGATTGGGTGAGCAGTTCTTC.

The J gene is TRBJ1-2, the V gene TRBV15; TRBD1 matches at 10 bases. Germline assignment: CDR1 LNHNV and CDR2 YYDKDF (reference sequence). This CDR3 has 17 residues. Unmatched junction bases numbered 9, after V lost 1 base and J lost 4 bases. The CDR3 protein is CATSRGPGQGSLYGYTF. CDR3 nucleotides: TGTGCCACCAGCAGAGGACCGGGACAGGGGAGTCTCTATGGCTACACCTTC. Using reference TRBV15 and TRBJ1-2 for the parts outside the CDR3, the full variable domain is DAMVIQNPRYQVTQFGKPVTLSCSQTLNHNVMYWYQQKSSQAPKLLFHYYDKDFNNEADTPDNFQSRRPNTSFCFLDIRSPGLGDTAMYLCATSRGPGQGSLYGYTFGSGTRLTVV.